The 32 T cell receptor beta chains below come from one sample, sequenced in a study of control samples from healthy donors and cancer patients. The assay was immunoSEQ multiplex PCR, and TCRdb's table has in-frame clones only and misses some. The sample records tens of thousands of clones, roughly 84% being singletons. The specimen sequenced was PBMCs. These receptors all stem from a man aged 55-75 years with colorectal cancer.

This clone appeared once. CDR3 bases: TGTGCCAGCAGCCAAAAGGCAGGGTGGAAGAACACCGGGGAGCTGTTTTTT. As protein: CASSQKAGWKNTGELFF. This chain connects TRBV3-1 (or the pseudogene TRBV3-2) to TRBJ2-2, with D possibly being TRBD1 (5 bases). Germline-derived CDR1 and CDR2 are LGHDT and YNNKEL (reference sequence). V lost 2 bases and J lost 1, with 14 bases in between. The CDR3 spans 17 residues.

The CDR3 reads CASSPPGQGNEKLFF. CDR3 DNA: TGTGCCAGCTCACCACCGGGACAGGGTAATGAAAAACTGTTTTTT. The rearrangement uses TRBV18 and TRBJ1-4; 9 bases align to TRBD1. This CDR3 is built from 15 residues. Per germline, CDR1 KGHSH and CDR2 LQKENI. V lost 0 bases, J lost 4 bases, and 0 bases stayed unmatched.

This chain's CDR3 is CASSLRTGPSSDTQYF. CDR3 bases: TGCGCCAGCAGTTTGAGGACAGGCCCCAGTTCAGATACGCAGTATTTT. The V gene is TRBV5-1, the J gene TRBJ2-3, with 7 bases matching TRBD1. Germline V gene data show CDR1 as SGHRS and CDR2 as YFSETQ. The V and J ends lost 5 bases and 4 bases, in that order; junction bases with no gene match: 13. The CDR3 runs to 16 residues.

The gene calls are TRBV5-4 and TRBJ2-2; 7 nucleotides line up with TRBD2. V shed 4 bases and J 0 bases; nucleotides not matched to a gene: 9. Germline lookup yields CDR1 SGHNT and CDR2 YYREEE (reference sequence). The CDR3 length is 17 residues. As DNA, the CDR3 is TGTGCCAGCAGCAGAAGATCAGCGGGAACGAACACCGGGGAGCTGTTTTTT. As protein: CASSRRSAGTNTGELFF.

J is TRBJ2-7 and V is TRBV10-3; D is possibly TRBD1 (5 bases). This CDR3 is 15 amino acids long. Germline V gene sequence: CDR1 ENHRY, CDR2 SYGVKD. The germline V and J ends were trimmed by 3 bases and 3 bases, with 15 bases remaining between them. The CDR3 is CAISDSRQLNYEQYV. The DNA for the CDR3 is TGTGCCATCAGTGATAGCAGACAGCTTAACTACGAGCAGTACGTC.

The rearrangement links TRBV10-3 to TRBJ2-1, with D possibly TRBD2 on 6 matching bases. CDR1 is ENHRY, CDR2 SYGVKD, per germline. The V end lost 5 bases, the J end lost 3 bases, and 8 bases lay between the germline ends. CDR3 length: 13 amino acids. The CDR3 sequence: CAISTTSYNEQFF. In DNA, the CDR3 is TGTGCCATCAGTACGACTAGCTACAATGAGCAGTTCTTC.

The rearrangement uses TRBV19 and TRBJ1-1; 7 bases match TRBD1. The CDR3 has 14 amino acids. The V and J ends lost 3 bases and 4 bases, in that order; junction bases with no gene match: 5. Per germline, CDR1 LNHDA and CDR2 SQIVND (reference sequence). This CDR3 is CASSIRQGITEAFF. The CDR3 nucleotides are TGTGCCAGTAGTATCAGACAGGGTATCACTGAAGCTTTCTTT. Filled out from reference TRBV19 and TRBJ1-1, the complete variable domain reads DGGITQSPKYLFRKEGQNVTLSCEQNLNHDAMYWYRQDPGQGLRLIYYSQIVNDFQKGDIAEGYSVSREKKESFPLTVTSAQKNPTAFYLCASSIRQGITEAFFGQGTRLTVV.

This clone has only one observation. The J gene is TRBJ2-1, the V gene TRBV5-1; either TRBD1 or TRBD2 may supply D (5 bases each). The CDR3 contains 15 residues. The V gene lost 2 bases and the J gene lost 0 bases, with 9 bases spanning the gap. Germline values: CDR1 SGHRS, CDR2 YFSETQ. The CDR3 loop reads CASSFEGSSYNEQFF. CDR3 coding DNA: TGCGCCAGCAGCTTCGAGGGGAGCTCCTACAATGAGCAGTTCTTC.

The chain combines TRBV5-1 with TRBJ2-3; the D gene could be TRBD1 or TRBD2 (5 bases each). Trimming stripped 0 bases from V and 0 bases from J, with 5 bases between. Germline CDR1 is SGHRS and CDR2 is YFSETQ. CDR3 length equals 14 residues. CDR3 sequence (DNA): TGCGCCAGCAGCTTGGGGGGGAGCACAGATACGCAGTATTTT. It specifies CASSLGGSTDTQYF.

The gene calls are TRBV6-6 and TRBJ2-1; D remains ambiguous. The CDR3 spans 15 residues. Germline-derived CDR1 and CDR2 are MNHNY and SVGAGI (reference sequence). V lost 0 bases and J lost 1, with 7 bases in between. The CDR3, as DNA: TGTGCCAGCAGTTACTCTGCAGGATCCTACAATGAGCAGTTCTTC. Translated: CASSYSAGSYNEQFF.

The rearrangement joins TRBV2 to TRBJ2-7; weak D call: TRBD2 (5 bases). This CDR3 comprises 13 residues. Trimming pared 8 bases from V and 4 bases from J, leaving 15 bases between. Germline CDR1 SNHLY, CDR2 FYNNEI. The CDR3 region is CASSGELLYEQYF. Written as DNA, the CDR3 is TGTGCCAGCTCCGGGGAGCTATTATACGAGCAGTACTTC.

V is TRBV7-9 and J is TRBJ1-2; TRBD1 might be the D (6 bases). Per the germline V gene, CDR1 is SEHNR and CDR2 is FQNEAQ (reference sequence). The V end lost 5 bases, the J end lost 2 bases, and 18 bases lay between the germline ends. The CDR3 totals 16 residues. The CDR3, as DNA: TGTGCCAGCAGCCCCCGGGCAGGGGCAGGCAACTATGGCTACACCTTC. Amino acids: CASSPRAGAGNYGYTF.

This rearrangement joins TRBV2 to TRBJ1-4; weak D call: TRBD1 (5 bases). The CDR3 length is 12 residues. The germline V and J ends were trimmed by 6 bases and 8 bases, with 10 bases remaining between them. The germline V gene has CDR1 SNHLY and CDR2 FYNNEI. The CDR3 spells CASRRDLEKLFF. The CDR3 DNA reads as TGTGCCAGCAGACGGGACCTCGAAAAACTGTTTTTT.

The gene calls are TRBV18 and TRBJ2-2; 10 bases are shared with TRBD1. This CDR3 has 16 residues. Germline V lookup: CDR1 KGHSH, CDR2 LQKENI. V shed 0 bases and J 3 bases; nucleotides not matched to a gene: 1. CDR3 amino acids: CASSPPTGGDTGELFF. The CDR3 bases are TGTGCCAGCTCACCACCGACAGGGGGCGACACCGGGGAGCTGTTTTTT. The whole variable domain, remainder taken from reference TRBV18 and TRBJ2-2, is NAGVMQNPRHLVRRRGQEARLRCSPMKGHSHVYWYRQLPEEGLKFMVYLQKENIIDESGMPKERFSAEFPKEGPSILRIQQVVRGDSAAYFCASSPPTGGDTGELFFGEGSRLTVL.

The CDR3 loop is CASTKRGENYEQYF. The CDR3 DNA follows: TGTGCCAGTACTAAAAGGGGGGAGAACTACGAGCAGTACTTC. The chain is built from TRBV19 and TRBJ2-7, with D perhaps TRBD1 or TRBD2 (6 bases each). The CDR3 runs 14 residues. Germline V lookup: CDR1 LNHDA, CDR2 SQIVND (reference sequence). V was trimmed by 7 bases and J by 3 bases, leaving 16 bases between them.

The chain employs TRBV7-6 and TRBJ2-5, with unresolved D. V lost 1 base and J lost 3, with 15 bases in between. Germline V CDR1 and CDR2: SGHVS, FNYEAQ. The CDR3 length is 16 residues. DNA of the CDR3: TGTGCCAGCAGCTTAGGGGCCCCGAACGGAGAAGAGACCCAGTACTTC. Its protein is CASSLGAPNGEETQYF.

The chain couples TRBV12-3 or TRBV12-4 to TRBJ1-2, with D uncertain. The CDR3 totals 12 residues. V lost 6 bases and J 4 bases, leaving 9 bases between the germline ends. The CDR3 here is CASSRTAYGYTF. The CDR3 DNA is TGTGCCAGCAGCCGGACCGCCTATGGCTACACCTTC.

The chain uses TRBV5-1 and TRBJ1-2; 7 bases map to TRBD1. V dropped 0 bases and J dropped 7; count of bases not matched to a gene: 15. The germline gives CDR1 SGHRS, CDR2 YFSETQ. This CDR3 contains 17 residues. Here the CDR3 DNA reads TGCGCCAGCAGCTTGGACCCCAGACAGGGTAGTTTTGTTGGCTACACCTTC. Its translation: CASSLDPRQGSFVGYTF.

The V gene is TRBV28, the J gene TRBJ1-5; TRBD1 matches 8 bases. After removal of 1 base from V and 4 bases from J, the junction contained 6 bases not matched to a gene. This CDR3 region has 16 residues. CDR1 and CDR2 from the germline V gene are MDHEN and SYDVKM. Here the CDR3 reads CASSLFRGLRNQPQHF. The CDR3 DNA reads as TGTGCCAGCAGTTTATTCAGGGGGCTGAGGAATCAGCCCCAGCATTTT.

The gene calls are TRBV20-1 and TRBJ1-1; 7 bases agree with TRBD1. Germline V gene data show CDR1 as DFQATT and CDR2 as SNEGSKA (reference sequence). Unmatched junction bases numbered 3, after V lost 3 bases and J lost 2 bases. The CDR3 loop spans 13 amino acids. The CDR3 DNA reads as TGCAGTGCTAGTACAGGGGCAAACACTGAAGCTTTCTTT. It yields the protein CSASTGANTEAFF.

The chain recombines TRBV29-1 with TRBJ1-1, with 8 positions matching TRBD1. The CDR3 is 14 residues long. Germline assignment: CDR1 SQVTM and CDR2 ANQGSEA. V trimming: 7 bases; J trimming: 4 bases; junction bases outside the gene matches: 11. This chain's CDR3 is CSAGQGGVVTEAFF. CDR3 nucleotide sequence: TGCAGCGCCGGACAGGGTGGAGTGGTCACTGAAGCTTTCTTT.

CDR3 region: CASRSTDTQYF. For the CDR3, the DNA is TGTGCCAGCAGGAGCACAGATACGCAGTATTTT. The V and J genes are TRBV3-1 (or the pseudogene TRBV3-2) and TRBJ2-3; the D is unclear. CDR3 length equals 11 residues. Between the trimmed V and J ends, which lost 6 bases and 0 bases, there was a span of 1 base. CDR1 LGHDT and CDR2 YNNKEL come from the germline V gene (reference sequence).

This chain connects TRBV2 to TRBJ2-1; 9 bases fit TRBD1. Trimming took 5 bases from V and 1 from J; bases not matched to a gene: 3. Germline V lookup: CDR1 SNHLY, CDR2 FYNNEI. The CDR3 is 15 amino acids. The CDR3 coding sequence is TGTGCCAGCAGTTCGGACAGGGGTTCCTACAATGAGCAGTTCTTC. It codes for CASSSDRGSYNEQFF.

The chain links TRBV5-4 to TRBJ1-4, with 10 bases aligning to TRBD1. V was clipped by 4 bases and J by 4 bases; unmatched bases: 4. The germline CDR1 and CDR2 sequences are SGHNT and YYREEE (reference sequence). There are 15 residues in the CDR3. The CDR3 loop is CASSRQGAHNEKLFF. Written as DNA, the CDR3 is TGTGCCAGCAGCAGACAGGGGGCGCATAATGAAAAACTGTTTTTT.

This clone was recorded only once. The J gene is TRBJ2-7, the V gene TRBV5-1; D may match TRBD1 or TRBD2 (7 bases each). CDR3 size: 12 residues. Germline assignment: CDR1 SGHRS and CDR2 YFSETQ. Between the trimmed V and J ends, which lost 9 bases and 5 bases, there was a span of 15 bases. The CDR3 reads CATSGGGNEQYF. The CDR3 DNA reads TGCGCCACCTCAGGGGGGGGAAACGAGCAGTACTTC. The complete variable domain, with remaining parts taken from reference TRBV5-1 and TRBJ2-7, reads KAGVTQTPRYLIKTRGQQVTLSCSPISGHRSVSWYQQTPGQGLQFLFEYFSETQRNKGNFPGRFSGRQFSNSRSEMNVSTLELGDSALYLCATSGGGNEQYFGPGTRLTVT.

The chain recombines TRBV2 with TRBJ1-6, with TRBD1 matching 7 bases. The ends lost 0 bases at V and 13 bases at J; junction bases unmatched: 18. The CDR3 extends over 18 amino acids. CDR1 is SNHLY, CDR2 FYNNEI, per germline. CDR3 protein: CASSEARQGASGVRPLHF. The CDR3 DNA follows: TGTGCCAGCAGTGAAGCTCGACAGGGAGCGAGCGGGGTACGGCCCCTCCACTTT.

The rearrangement uses TRBV3-1 (or the pseudogene TRBV3-2) and TRBJ2-1, with 8 bases fitting TRBD1. This CDR3 spans 16 amino acids. Germline V lookup: CDR1 LGHDT, CDR2 YNNKEL (reference sequence). J lost 2 bases, V lost 1 base, and 4 bases had no gene match. CDR3 sequence reads: CASSQGGQGAYNEQFF. CDR3 DNA: TGTGCCAGCAGCCAAGGAGGACAGGGTGCCTACAATGAGCAGTTCTTC.

This chain uses TRBV12-3 or TRBV12-4 with TRBJ2-3; TRBD1 matches 7 bases. V shed 5 bases, J shed 3 bases, and the junction held 2 bases outside the gene matches. This CDR3 has 13 amino acids. The CDR3 nucleotides read TGTGCCAGCAGTACACAGGGGACAGATACGCAGTATTTT. Translated: CASSTQGTDTQYF.

The chain is built from TRBV5-4 and TRBJ2-1; 15 nucleotides line up with TRBD2. Germline V gene data show CDR1 as SGHNT and CDR2 as YYREEE (reference sequence). CDR3 size: 20 residues. V shed 0 bases and J 7 bases; nucleotides not matched to a gene: 14. Written as DNA, the CDR3 is TGTGCCAGCAGCTTGGCCCGGACTAGCGGGGGGGCTAAGTATCATAATGAGCAGTTCTTC. It encodes CASSLARTSGGAKYHNEQFF.

The genes are TRBV10-3 and TRBJ1-5, with D unclear. V was shortened by 7 bases and J by 0 bases, with 7 bases between the two germline ends. This CDR3 has 13 amino acids. The germline gives CDR1 ENHRY, CDR2 SYGVKD. This CDR3 is CAIKDDSNQPQHF. The CDR3, as DNA: TGTGCCATCAAGGATGATAGCAATCAGCCCCAGCATTTT.

The chain combines TRBV10-3 with TRBJ2-1, with 10 bases lining up with TRBD1. The germline gives CDR1 ENHRY, CDR2 SYGVKD. The CDR3 runs to 15 residues. The V segment lost 4 bases and the J segment 6 bases; nucleotides outside the gene matches: 6. The DNA for the CDR3 is TGTGCCATCAGTGTAGGACAGGGGGTAGTCAATGAGCAGTTCTTC. Protein product: CAISVGQGVVNEQFF.

The V gene is TRBV6-5, the J gene TRBJ2-7, with D uncertain. The CDR3 extends over 13 amino acids. Germline lookup yields CDR1 MNHEY and CDR2 SVGAGI. V shed 5 bases and J shed 13 bases, with 21 bases lying between them. CDR3 loop: CASSNLTLRELYF. The CDR3 DNA reads TGTGCCAGCAGTAATTTAACTCTGAGAGAGCTATACTTC.